This TCR beta chain was retrieved from a study of blood T cells in healthy people across ages (dated by TCRdb to between 2015 and 2017). About the study as a whole: In model experiments, roughly one uniquely barcoded TCR beta cDNA molecule per two T cells was captured by template switching. To avoid experimental bias, donors of different ages were spread randomly across the sequencing lanes. To track age-related changes in TCR beta repertoire diversity, the study relied on deep sequencing normalized with unique cDNA molecular identifiers. For two donors (one aged 18 to 29 and one aged 80 or older), the study analyzed two additional independent replicas of 1 million unique cDNA reads from the same blood draw. The donors were split into four age groups: young (average approximately 16 years), middle-aged (around 37), aged (over 55) and long-lived (approximately 89). Broad study findings and their caveats: Estimates of total diversity from one million sequenced T cells were regarded as lower bounds and underestimates. Compared with the aged group, the long-lived group had more naive CD4+ T cells, fewer expanded clones and increased TCR diversity, a pattern suggesting age selection. Conclusive comparison of naive and antigen-experienced compartments was prevented by the profiling of bulk unsorted PBMCs. Observed TCR beta diversity per million T cells fell roughly linearly with age, and a significant reduction was already apparent by age roughly 40. Because donor CMV infection status was unknown, age-related changes in expanded clonotypes were potentially confounded. There was a strong correlation between observed TCR beta diversity and the percentage of naive T cells measured by flow cytometry.

Libraries came from 5' RACE. Instrument on record: Illumina HiSeq 2500. The second PCR ran for roughly 7 to 11 cycles and used a J-beta primer mix along with a sample-barcoded 5' primer. Each TCR beta cDNA molecule received a unique molecular identifier from a template-switch 5' adaptor carrying 12 random nucleotides. Each sample yielded at least 2.5 million CDR3-containing paired-end reads. The Mint cDNA synthesis kit, primed by a TRBC-specific oligonucleotide, was used to synthesize first-strand cDNA from all RNA. All cDNA was treated with uracil-DNA glycosylase and then went through a first 18-cycle PCR with the universal primers M1SS and BC2_uni_R. The paper's data handling went like this. Normalization of each sample was performed by random selection of 1 million high-quality reads, each carrying a distinct molecular identifier. Instead of being binned into consensus sequences, reads with shared molecular identifiers were discarded. MiTCR, set to a Q25 quality threshold and the strictest error-elimination algorithm, was used for CDR3 identification, clonotype clustering and error correction. A nonparametric unseen species model with Euler transformation was used to estimate lower-bound total TCR beta diversity. TCRdb itself trimmed the public reads at Q25 with fastp, ran MiXCR and retained productive beta chains. Identical CDR3 protein sequences are pooled into one entry, listed with their most common genes and DNA. The V and J calls follow TCRdb's processing rather than the paper's. Counted in this sample were roughly 830,000 distinct CDR3 sequences; 62% of them appeared once. The ten largest clonotypes hold around a quarter of the sample.

Points on this clonotype: Its recognized antigen is unknown. Per-nucleotide qualities are absent, and no much larger clonotype sits a single base away.

Sequences SGDLS (CDR1) and YYNGEE (CDR2) are obtained from the germline V gene. The CDR3 contains 16 residues, cysteine and phenylalanine counted. Only the CDR3 DNA stays, 48 bases, in frame from base 1. Relative to germline, V is 4 bases shorter and J is 2 bases shorter, with 18 bases between their ends. Donors were approximately 42 systemically healthy Caucasian individuals from Russia aged 6 to 90 years. Approximately 9.3 milliliters of peripheral blood were collected from each donor into EDTA-treated Vacutainer tubes. Ficoll-Paque density-gradient centrifugation was used to isolate PBMCs, with at least 6 million per sample. Total RNA was extracted from PBMCs with Trizol reagent, with at least 6 micrograms obtained per sample. For every donor, an aliquot of PBMCs went through flow cytometry to measure the percentages of naive CD45RAhigh/CD27high T cells.

Material: blood. The sequence is built from TRBV9 and TRBJ1-2; the D gene cannot be resolved reliably. The TCR sequence derives from a man aged 25 to 40 in good health. The DNA sequence follows: TGTGCCAGCAGCACTCAAACTTCGACCGTAAACTATGGCTACACCTTC. Its translation reads: CASSTQTSTVNYGYTF.